One and the same sample provided the 5 T cell receptor beta chains below, sequenced in a study of shared clonotypes between healthy human individuals. Using immunoSEQ multiplex PCR, the repertoire was profiled, and TCRdb retains in-frame clones only, with some absent. The profile covers roughly 2.6 million clones, with around 94% appearing a single time and over 0.12% taken by the ten largest. The sequenced sample consisted of naive CD4+ T cells sorted from blood. Subset meaning: CD45RA+ positively selected. These receptors were obtained from a young man in good health.

The chain joins TRBV11-1 to TRBJ2-3; 7 positions match TRBD1. CDR1 SGHAT and CDR2 FQDESV come from the germline V gene (reference sequence). The CDR3 consists of 16 residues. V dropped 1 base and J dropped 2; count of bases not matched to a gene: 6. The CDR3 nucleotides are TGTGCCAGCAGCTTAGAAGGGACAGCCTTCACAGATACGCAGTATTTT. It specifies CASSLEGTAFTDTQYF.

The chain couples TRBV5-1 to TRBJ1-4; TRBD1 is a possible D gene (6 bases). This CDR3 has 16 amino acids. The ends were cut back, 1 base at V and 2 bases at J, with 12 bases in the middle. The germline V gene has CDR1 SGHRS and CDR2 YFSETQ. CDR3 residues: CASSLPSGGTNEKLFF. For the CDR3, the DNA is TGCGCCAGCAGCTTGCCTTCCGGGGGCACTAATGAAAAACTGTTTTTT.

The chain couples TRBV2 to TRBJ1-1, with D possibly TRBD1 on 6 matching bases. CDR1 and CDR2 from the germline V gene are SNHLY and FYNNEI. CDR3 length: 16 residues. Between the trimmed V and J ends, which lost 4 bases and 5 bases, there was a span of 20 bases. The CDR3 sequence is CASSARGRDKGTEAFF. The CDR3 coding sequence is TGTGCCAGCAGTGCCCGGGGGCGCGATAAGGGTACTGAAGCTTTCTTT.

The chain uses TRBV19 and TRBJ1-2; TRBD1 aligns across 10 bases. Per the germline V gene, CDR1 is LNHDA and CDR2 is SQIVND (reference sequence). Unmatched junction bases numbered 2, after V lost 4 bases and J lost 6 bases. The CDR3 sequence is 13 residues long. The CDR3 protein is CASSRQGADGYTF. Written as DNA, the CDR3 is TGTGCCAGTAGTAGACAGGGGGCTGATGGCTACACCTTC.

The gene calls are TRBV27 and TRBJ2-7, with 7 bases that match TRBD1. The J segment lost 6 bases and the V segment lost 2 bases, leaving 7 bases of the junction unmatched. Germline CDR1 and CDR2: MNHEY and SMNVEV (reference sequence). This CDR3 contains 14 residues. Here the CDR3 DNA reads TGTGCCAGCAGTTTAGGGCAGGGGGTAGGCGAGCAGTACTTC. Its translation: CASSLGQGVGEQYF.